The 9 T cell receptor beta chains below come from one sample, sequenced in a study of identical twins. TCRdb processed the 5' RACE reads anew with MiXCR; each CDR3 protein has one entry. This table holds approximately 250,000 distinct CDR3 sequences, 6.5% found once. This same sample was also taken into another study, of T cells expressing NK-cell markers.

Sequenced input: CD8+ T cells sorted from blood. The receptors originated from a young woman in good health.

The V and J genes are TRBV7-6 and TRBJ2-7, with 10 bases identical to TRBD1. J was trimmed by 6 bases and V by 5 bases; bases with no gene match: 10. CDR3 length: 15 residues. Germline V CDR1 and CDR2: SGHVS, FNYEAQ. The CDR3 DNA sequence: TGTGCCAGCAGCCGCTACGGGACAGGGGACAGCGAGCAGTACTTC. This gives the protein CASSRYGTGDSEQYF.

This chain joins TRBV25-1 and TRBJ2-5, with TRBD2 identical over 7 bases. V was pared by 1 base and J by 5 bases, with 4 bases of the junction left unmatched. CDR1 is MGHDK, CDR2 SYGVNS, per germline. This CDR3 spans 14 amino acids. In nucleotides, the CDR3 is TGTGCCAGCAGTGAATTTGCCGGGGGGGAGACCCAGTACTTC. This encodes CASSEFAGGETQYF. Full variable domain (rest looked up from reference TRBV25-1 and TRBJ2-5): EADIYQTPRYLVIGTGKKITLECSQTMGHDKMYWYQQDPGMELHLIHYSYGVNSTEKGDLSSESTVSRIRTEHFPLTLESARPSHTSQYLCASSEFAGGETQYFGPGTRLLVL.

The sample holds many counts of this clonotype. The rearrangement uses TRBV7-9 and TRBJ1-4; 7 positions match TRBD1. The CDR3 length is 15 residues. Germline V gene lookup returns CDR1 SEHNR and CDR2 FQNEAQ (reference sequence). Unmatched junction bases numbered 5, after V lost 5 bases and J lost 2 bases. Written as DNA, the CDR3 is TGTGCCAGCAGCCGAGACAGGGCCACTAATGAAAAACTGTTTTTT. This gives the protein CASSRDRATNEKLFF.

This clonotype was picked up a small number of times. This chain uses TRBV5-1 with TRBJ1-1; possible D gene TRBD1, 6 bases. Germline CDR1 is SGHRS and CDR2 is YFSETQ. The ends were cut back, 7 bases at V and 1 base at J, with 11 bases in the middle. This CDR3 contains 13 residues. Here the CDR3 reads CASSARGNTEAFF. The CDR3 DNA sequence: TGCGCCAGCTCCGCCAGGGGGAACACTGAAGCTTTCTTT.

This clonotype was detected many times. This chain connects TRBV5-1 to TRBJ2-5; D perhaps matches TRBD2 (6 bases). CDR1 SGHRS and CDR2 YFSETQ come from the germline V gene. V was shortened by 2 bases and J by 6 bases, with 29 bases between the two germline ends. The CDR3 runs to 19 residues. The CDR3 is CASSFAFQNARLVSKTQYF. The CDR3 nucleotides read TGCGCCAGCAGCTTCGCATTCCAAAACGCTAGACTAGTCTCGAAGACCCAGTACTTC.

This clonotype was observed many times. The rearrangement uses TRBV10-3 and TRBJ1-2; D remains ambiguous. Germline CDR1 is ENHRY and CDR2 is SYGVKD. The CDR3 length is 10 residues. V lost 6 bases and J lost 6, with 5 bases in between. The CDR3 loop reads CAIRDNGYTF. CDR3 DNA: TGTGCCATCAGGGATAATGGCTACACCTTC.

The CDR3 DNA reads as TGTGCCAGCAGCGTCTCACCGGGACCCCAGGAATCCTATAATTCACCCCTCCACTTT. Its protein product is CASSVSPGPQESYNSPLHF. The V gene is TRBV9, the J gene TRBJ1-6; D might be TRBD1 (5 bases). V lost 2 bases, J lost 1 base, and 19 bases lay in between. Germline CDR1 SGDLS, CDR2 YYNGEE. CDR3 length: 19 amino acids.

This clonotype was seen many times. CDR3 loop: CASSPEGDQPQHF. CDR3 nucleotide sequence: TGTGCCAGCAGTCCAGAAGGCGATCAGCCCCAGCATTTT. The rearrangement joins TRBV7-9 to TRBJ1-5, with D hard to call. The germline gives CDR1 SEHNR, CDR2 FQNEAQ (reference sequence). V lost 6 bases and J lost 5, with 11 bases in between. The CDR3 sequence is 13 residues long.

This sequence joins TRBV6-2 or TRBV6-3 and TRBJ2-5; no clear D gene. Between the trimmed V and J ends, which lost 0 bases and 5 bases, there was a span of 7 bases. CDR1 is MNHEY and CDR2 is SVGEGT in the germline V gene. The length of the CDR3 is 13 residues. This CDR3 is CASSYSRRETQYF. The CDR3 coding sequence is TGTGCCAGCAGTTACTCCCGGCGGGAGACCCAGTACTTC.